Presented here are 29 T cell receptor beta chains from one specimen sequenced in a study of cytomegalovirus exposure and HLA in healthy donors. This PCR relied on a set of 60 Vbeta primers and 13 Jbeta primers. Here immunoSEQ multiplex PCR was the method, and the copy in TCRdb shows in-frame clones only, minus some. This sample has around 94,000 clones; roughly 80% occur once, and the top ten carry 4.6%. The sample was PBMCs. The origin of the receptors is a middle-aged woman in good health and CMV-seropositive.

This chain links TRBV19 with TRBJ2-2; no clear D. This CDR3 is built from 14 residues. The germline V gene has CDR1 LNHDA and CDR2 SQIVND (reference sequence). Trimming shortened V by 7 bases and J by 1 base, and 10 bases separated the two germline ends. CDR3 amino acids: CASTRPGNTGELFF. CDR3 in DNA: TGTGCCAGTACCCGACCGGGGAACACCGGGGAGCTGTTTTTT.

This clone came up a few times. This rearrangement joins TRBV6-5 to TRBJ1-5, with a weak D call TRBD1 (6 bases). Germline loops: CDR1 MNHEY, CDR2 SVGAGI. The V end lost 5 bases, the J end lost 4 bases, and 12 bases lay between the germline ends. The CDR3 is made up of 14 amino acids. The DNA of the CDR3 is TGTGCCAGCAGTGGGTGGGGGCCTAATCAGCCCCAGCATTTT. Translated: CASSGWGPNQPQHF.

The V gene is TRBV7-9, the J gene TRBJ2-7; TRBD2 matches 10 bases. CDR1 SEHNR and CDR2 FQNEAQ come from the germline V gene (reference sequence). The junction had 11 bases not matched to a gene; V was cut back by 5 bases and J by 7 bases. This CDR3 is 15 amino acids long. The CDR3: CASSGLAGEPKEQYF. The CDR3 DNA reads as TGTGCCAGCAGCGGGCTAGCGGGGGAGCCTAAGGAGCAGTACTTC.

The chain uses TRBV7-9 and TRBJ2-1, with 8 bases fitting TRBD2. The CDR3 has 13 amino acids. Losses at the gene ends were 5 bases for V and 16 bases for J; bases not matched to a gene: 13. Germline CDR1 and CDR2: SEHNR and FQNEAQ (reference sequence). In nucleotides, the CDR3 is TGTGCCAGCAGCCCCCCCGGGGGGGGTAGGTACTTCTTC. This gives the protein CASSPPGGGRYFF.

This clone was seen once. V and J are TRBV27 and TRBJ2-5; perhaps TRBD2 as D (6 bases). Gene TRBJ2-7 matches the end of the DNA better, so the J call may be wrong. The CDR3 is 13 residues long. CDR1 and CDR2 (germline): MNHEY, SMNVEV (reference sequence). The CDR3 nucleotides read TGTGCCAGCAGGGCGGGGACCAGCTACGAGCAGTACTTC. This encodes CASRAGTSYEQYF.

V gene TRBV6-1 combines with J gene TRBJ1-5; 11 nucleotides line up with TRBD1. V gave up 3 bases and J gave up 0 bases; unmatched junction bases: 7. Germline CDR1 is MNHNS and CDR2 is SASEGT. The CDR3 totals 18 residues. The CDR3 DNA reads TGTGCCAGCAGTGACGGGACAGGGGGGGGGTATAGCAATCAGCCCCAGCATTTT. Protein product: CASSDGTGGGYSNQPQHF.

The chain couples TRBV5-1 to TRBJ1-1; D is ambiguous. V shed 2 bases and J shed 4 bases, with 12 bases lying between them. CDR3 size: 14 residues. Germline V lookup: CDR1 SGHRS, CDR2 YFSETQ. CDR3 loop: CASSFGEMSTEAFF. In DNA form, the CDR3 reads TGCGCCAGCAGCTTCGGGGAGATGAGCACTGAAGCTTTCTTT.

This clone was observed once. The rearrangement uses TRBV7-2 and TRBJ2-3, with 10 bases aligning to TRBD2. The trim removed 1 base at V and 2 bases at J, leaving 6 bases unmatched. Germline V gene sequence: CDR1 SGHTA, CDR2 FQGNSA. There are 17 residues in the CDR3. CDR3 sequence reads: CASSLGASGSFTDTQYF. In nucleotides, the CDR3 is TGTGCCAGCAGCTTAGGGGCTAGCGGGAGTTTCACAGATACGCAGTATTTT.

In its sample, this clone was seen once. V usage is TRBV7-3 and J usage is TRBJ2-2; TRBD1 matches 11 bases. The V gene end was trimmed by 1 base and the J gene end by 5 bases; junction bases not matched to a gene: 3. CDR1 and CDR2 from the germline V gene are SGHTA and FQGTGA. The CDR3 contains 16 residues. CDR3 bases: TGTGCCAGCAGCTTAATGGGACAGGGGGTAACCGGGGAGCTGTTTTTT. Its translation is CASSLMGQGVTGELFF. Together with reference TRBV7-3 and TRBJ2-2, the CDR3 gives the full variable domain: GAGVSQTPSNKVTEKGKYVELRCDPISGHTALYWYRQSLGQGPEFLIYFQGTGAADDSGLPNDRFFAVRPEGSVSTLKIQRTERGDSAVYLCASSLMGQGVTGELFFGEGSRLTVL.

In its sample, this clone was seen a few times. The chain combines TRBV14 with TRBJ2-5, with TRBD2 matching over 8 bases. Germline-derived CDR1 and CDR2 are SGHDN and FVKESK. The CDR3 is 16 amino acids. With 5 bases clipped from V and 2 bases from J, the junction kept 10 bases outside the gene matches. CDR3 amino acids: CASSEQRASGQETQYF. In DNA form, the CDR3 reads TGTGCCAGCAGCGAACAACGTGCTAGCGGGCAAGAGACCCAGTACTTC.

CDR3 nucleotides: TGTGCCAGCAGCTTAGGCACCGGGTACACCGGGGAGCTGTTTTTT. Its protein is CASSLGTGYTGELFF. The genes are TRBV11-3 and TRBJ2-2; D is undetermined. The germline CDR1 and CDR2 sequences are SGHNT and YENEEA. With 1 base removed from V and 3 bases from J, the gap between germline ends came to 9 bases. The CDR3 has 15 amino acids.

V and J are TRBV10-2 and TRBJ2-3; TRBD2 matches 11 bases. The V and J ends lost 5 bases and 3 bases, in that order; junction bases with no gene match: 1. From germline, CDR1 is WSHSY and CDR2 SAAADI. The CDR3 has 14 amino acids. In DNA form, the CDR3 reads TGCGCCAGCAGTACTAGCGGGAGAACAGATACGCAGTATTTT. Its translation: CASSTSGRTDTQYF.

This clone was picked up one time. The CDR3 bases are TGTGCCAGCAGTTTATCGGGCGTTCTCGGTAGCACTGAAGCTTTCTTT. It translates to CASSLSGVLGSTEAFF. The rearrangement links TRBV27 to TRBJ1-1, with no clear D. From germline, CDR1 is MNHEY and CDR2 SMNVEV (reference sequence). V dropped 0 bases and J dropped 4 bases, with 15 bases sitting between them. The CDR3 is made up of 16 amino acids.

The rearrangement uses TRBV4-2 and TRBJ2-7; TRBD2 might be the D (6 bases). The ends were cut back, 4 bases at V and 3 bases at J, with 13 bases in the middle. Germline V gives CDR1 LGHNA, CDR2 YNFKEQ. The CDR3 has 14 residues. CDR3 bases: TGTGCCAGCAGCCGATCGGGAGAACACTACGAGCAGTACTTC. Its translation is CASSRSGEHYEQYF.

The V gene is TRBV10-3, the J gene TRBJ2-1, with 12 bases fitting TRBD1. Germline CDR1 and CDR2: ENHRY and SYGVKD. The CDR3 has 16 residues. Losses at the gene ends were 11 bases for V and 4 bases for J; bases not matched to a gene: 12. This chain's CDR3 is CALRAGTGGNYNEQFF. The CDR3 nucleotides read TGTGCCCTCCGGGCCGGGACAGGGGGCAATTACAATGAGCAGTTCTTC.

This clone turned up a few times. The rearrangement joins TRBV6-5 to TRBJ2-7; the match to TRBD1 covers 7 bases. The CDR3 is 13 residues long. V was pared by 4 bases and J by 3 bases, with 3 bases of the junction left unmatched. Germline CDR1 is MNHEY and CDR2 is SVGAGI. CDR3 sequence reads: CASSSGQDYEQYF. For the CDR3, the DNA is TGTGCCAGCAGTTCTGGACAGGACTACGAGCAGTACTTC.

The V call is TRBV5-1, the J call TRBJ2-3; 11 nucleotides agree with TRBD2. This CDR3 comprises 16 residues. The trim removed 1 base at V and 1 base at J, leaving 2 bases unmatched. Germline values: CDR1 SGHRS, CDR2 YFSETQ. Written as DNA, the CDR3 is TGCGCCAGCAGCTTGCTAGCGGGAGGAGGCACAGATACGCAGTATTTT. Amino acid sequence: CASSLLAGGGTDTQYF. The full variable domain, in which reference TRBV5-1 and TRBJ2-3 provide the parts outside the CDR3, is KAGVTQTPRYLIKTRGQQVTLSCSPISGHRSVSWYQQTPGQGLQFLFEYFSETQRNKGNFPGRFSGRQFSNSRSEMNVSTLELGDSALYLCASSLLAGGGTDTQYFGPGTRLTVL.

This clone showed up just once. This chain connects TRBV14 to TRBJ2-5; D gene ambiguous. The DNA end favors TRBJ2-7, so the J call may be wrong. The V gene's germline CDR1 is SGHDN and CDR2 FVKESK. CDR3 length: 17 residues. This chain's CDR3 is CASSQESGRSVPYEQYF. CDR3 nucleotide sequence: TGTGCCAGCAGCCAAGAGTCCGGAAGGAGCGTTCCCTACGAGCAGTACTTC.

The rearrangement uses TRBV7-2 and TRBJ1-1, with a tentative D call TRBD1 (6 bases). The germline V gene has CDR1 SGHTA and CDR2 FQGNSA. Trimming removed 4 bases from V and 5 bases from J, with 14 bases in between. The length of the CDR3 is 14 residues. The CDR3 protein is CASSSVGGVTEAFF. The CDR3 DNA is TGTGCCAGCAGCTCCGTAGGGGGGGTAACTGAAGCTTTCTTT.

In this sample, this clone turned up once. The rearrangement joins TRBV27 to TRBJ1-5; 7 nucleotides agree with TRBD1. CDR1 and CDR2 from the germline V gene are MNHEY and SMNVEV (reference sequence). CDR3 length: 14 amino acids. V lost 10 bases to trimming and J lost 3 bases; unmatched junction nucleotides: 9. CDR3 residues: CATRDRDHNQPQHF. The CDR3 DNA reads TGTGCCACCAGAGACAGGGATCACAATCAGCCCCAGCATTTT.

The J gene is TRBJ1-2, the V gene TRBV2, with 8 bases aligning to TRBD1. Germline V CDR1 and CDR2: SNHLY, FYNNEI. This CDR3 has 13 residues. V lost 2 bases to trimming and J lost 4 bases; unmatched junction nucleotides: 0. CDR3 in amino acids: CASSEQGAYGYTF. In DNA, the CDR3 is TGTGCCAGCAGTGAACAGGGGGCCTATGGCTACACCTTC.

The chain uses TRBV27 and TRBJ2-3, with 9 positions matching TRBD2. V was pared by 4 bases and J by 2 bases, with 7 bases of the junction left unmatched. This CDR3 region has 16 residues. CDR1 is MNHEY and CDR2 is SMNVEV in the germline V gene (reference sequence). The CDR3 DNA reads as TGTGCCAGCAGTTGGGGACTAGCCCTTCTCACAGATACGCAGTATTTT. This codes for CASSWGLALLTDTQYF.

This sequence joins TRBV5-1 and TRBJ2-1, with TRBD1 matching 7 bases. Germline CDR1 is SGHRS and CDR2 is YFSETQ. The CDR3 runs to 15 residues. V dropped 4 bases and J dropped 4; count of bases not matched to a gene: 8. CDR3 sequence (DNA): TGCGCCAGCAGCCCGGATGGGACAGATTACAATGAGCAGTTCTTC. Protein product: CASSPDGTDYNEQFF.

This clone turned up a few times. This chain joins TRBV7-8 and TRBJ2-7; the D gene is possibly TRBD2 (6 bases). Germline CDR1 is SGHVS and CDR2 is FQNEAQ. V lost 0 bases, J lost 3 bases, and 12 bases lay in between. The CDR3 has 15 residues. CDR3 DNA: TGTGCCAGCAGCTTAGCGGTTCAGGGAGGCTACGAGCAGTACTTC. Protein product: CASSLAVQGGYEQYF.

The rearrangement joins TRBV11-2 to TRBJ1-1, with a weak D call TRBD1 (5 bases). Germline V gives CDR1 SGHAT, CDR2 FQNNGV. The CDR3 extends over 12 amino acids. The V end lost 5 bases, the J end lost 7 bases, and 11 bases lay between the germline ends. CDR3 loop: CASSQGAGEAFF. The DNA of the CDR3 is TGTGCCAGCAGCCAAGGGGCAGGTGAAGCTTTCTTT.

This sequence joins TRBV5-6 and TRBJ2-7; D uncertain. The V end was cut by 1 base, the J end by 4 bases, with 6 bases between. The CDR3 loop spans 12 amino acids. CDR1 and CDR2 from the germline V gene are SGHDT and YYEEEE. CDR3 sequence: CASSLTIYEQYF. Here the CDR3 DNA reads TGTGCCAGCAGCTTGACTATATACGAGCAGTACTTC.

The V and J genes are TRBV4-3 and TRBJ2-1; 14 nucleotides agree with TRBD2. CDR3 size: 18 residues. Germline loops: CDR1 LGHNA, CDR2 YSLEER. V lost 3 bases and J lost 2; bases outside the gene matches: 6. For the CDR3, the DNA is TGCGCCAGCAGCCAGGGACTAGCGGGGGAGGTCACCTACAATGAGCAGTTCTTC. Translation: CASSQGLAGEVTYNEQFF.

The V gene is TRBV27, the J gene TRBJ1-5; 8 nucleotides match TRBD1. The germline gives CDR1 MNHEY, CDR2 SMNVEV (reference sequence). V shed 4 bases, J shed 5 bases, and the junction held 7 bases outside the gene matches. The CDR3 length is 15 residues. CDR3 DNA sequence: TGTGCCAGCAGTTCAACCGGACAGGGCGATCAGCCCCAGCATTTT. It is translated as CASSSTGQGDQPQHF.

The rearrangement joins TRBV27 to TRBJ2-5; D ambiguous. Germline V CDR1 and CDR2: MNHEY, SMNVEV (reference sequence). There are 14 residues in the CDR3. Trimming left V 0 bases short and J 5 bases short, with 10 bases between. CDR3 sequence (DNA): TGTGCCAGCAGTTTATCGTACAGAGCTGAGACCCAGTACTTC. Translation gives CASSLSYRAETQYF.